Listed here are 27 T cell receptor beta chains from one sample, sequenced in a study of blood T cell repertoires in COVID-19. Clones were sequenced by immunoSEQ multiplex PCR, and TCRdb holds only the in-frame ones, with some missing. This sample has around 130,000 clones, with 84% found just once. Material: PBMCs or T cells enriched from blood (not recorded which). The receptors shown here come from a woman in her 50s with acute COVID-19.

The V and J genes are TRBV6-5 and TRBJ2-6; D uncertain. The germline V gene has CDR1 MNHEY and CDR2 SVGAGI. The CDR3 is made up of 15 amino acids. Trimming took 6 bases from V and 0 from J, leaving 9 bases between them. Here the CDR3 DNA reads TGTGCCAGCAGCCGCCGGGTCTCTGGGGCCAACGTCCTGACTTTC. Translating gives CASSRRVSGANVLTF.

Remarks on this clone: Additional DNA sequences in this sample encode the identical CDR3. The J gene is TRBJ1-1, the V gene TRBV29-1; the match to TRBD1 covers 7 bases. V dropped 6 bases and J dropped 0; count of bases not matched to a gene: 1. CDR1 and CDR2 from the germline V gene are SQVTM and ANQGSEA. The CDR3 has 12 residues. DNA for the CDR3: TGCAGCGTGGGACAGATGAACACTGAAGCTTTCTTT. Protein product: CSVGQMNTEAFF.

This sequence joins TRBV7-2 and TRBJ2-1, with 13 bases identical to TRBD2. The CDR3 has 18 residues. With V trimmed by 4 bases and J by 0 bases, 6 bases remained unmatched. Germline CDR1 SGHTA, CDR2 FQGNSA. The CDR3 DNA reads as TGTGCCAGCAGCTCAGGGACTAGCGGGAAGAGCTCCTACAATGAGCAGTTCTTC. Its protein product is CASSSGTSGKSSYNEQFF.

The chain recombines TRBV14 with TRBJ1-2, with D unclear. Germline V CDR1 and CDR2: SGHDN, FVKESK. Trimming cost V 0 bases and J 8 bases, with 10 bases left between them. The length of the CDR3 is 13 residues. This CDR3 reads CASSQERSRGYTF. CDR3 bases: TGTGCCAGCAGCCAAGAAAGGAGTCGGGGCTACACCTTC. Based on the CDR3 plus reference TRBV14 and TRBJ1-2, the full variable domain is EAGVTQFPSHSVIEKGQTVTLRCDPISGHDNLYWYRRVMGKEIKFLLHFVKESKQDESGMPNNRFLAERTGGTYSTLKVQPAELEDSGVYFCASSQERSRGYTFGSGTRLTVV.

The count of this clone is one. J is TRBJ1-1 and V is TRBV12-3 or TRBV12-4; no clear D gene. The CDR3 is 12 amino acids. Trimming took 10 bases from V and 4 from J, leaving 13 bases between them. The CDR3 sequence is CAIRSRATEAFF. The CDR3 DNA is TGTGCCATCCGTTCGAGGGCCACTGAAGCTTTCTTT.

The rearrangement links TRBV18 to TRBJ1-2; TRBD1 aligns across 8 bases. V lost 8 bases to trimming and J lost 5 bases; unmatched junction nucleotides: 13. Germline V gene sequence: CDR1 KGHSH, CDR2 LQKENI. The CDR3 consists of 15 residues. In DNA, the CDR3 is TGTGCCAGCGCCCAGGACAGGGCGACAAATTATGGCTACACCTTC. Protein: CASAQDRATNYGYTF.

V gene TRBV10-2 combines with J gene TRBJ1-2, with 9 bases matching TRBD1. Germline lookup yields CDR1 WSHSY and CDR2 SAAADI. The J segment lost 8 bases and the V segment lost 6 bases, leaving 7 bases of the junction unmatched. CDR3 length: 13 residues. The CDR3 region has the DNA TGCGCCAGCAGCCCGGGGACAGGGAGGGGCTACACCTTC. Its translation is CASSPGTGRGYTF.

The J gene is TRBJ1-5, the V gene TRBV19; D may be TRBD1 (5 bases). Germline lookup yields CDR1 LNHDA and CDR2 SQIVND (reference sequence). The CDR3 length is 16 residues. The V gene lost 5 bases and the J gene lost 0 bases, with 14 bases spanning the gap. The CDR3 coding sequence is TGTGCCAGTAGTCCGGTGGGGGGATATAGCAATCAGCCCCAGCATTTT. It encodes CASSPVGGYSNQPQHF. Supplemented by reference TRBV19 and TRBJ1-5, the full variable domain reads DGGITQSPKYLFRKEGQNVTLSCEQNLNHDAMYWYRQDPGQGLRLIYYSQIVNDFQKGDIAEGYSVSREKKESFPLTVTSAQKNPTAFYLCASSPVGGYSNQPQHFGDGTRLSIL.

As regards this clone: One end of the junction varies from germline; a read error may be responsible. The V and J genes are TRBV7-7 and TRBJ1-2; tentatively, D is TRBD1 (5 bases). The CDR3 loop spans 17 amino acids. Germline V gene lookup returns CDR1 SSHAT and CDR2 FNYEAQ (reference sequence). The CDR3 here is CASSLEPGSGLNYGYTF. CDR3 DNA: TGTGCTAGCAGCTTAGAGCCAGGCTCAGGGTTGAACTATGGCTACACCTTC. The full variable domain, with the rest looked up from reference TRBV7-7 and TRBJ1-2, is GAGVSQSPRYKVTKRGQDVTLRCDPISSHATLYWYQQALGQGPEFLTYFNYEAQPDKSGLPSDRFSAERPEGSISTLTIQRTEQRDSAMYRCASSLEPGSGLNYGYTFGSGTRLTVV.

The chain employs TRBV12-3 or TRBV12-4 and TRBJ2-3; D not resolved. V shed 6 bases and J shed 4 bases, with 8 bases lying between them. The CDR3 extends over 12 amino acids. CDR3 residues: CASRAAADTQYF. Here the CDR3 DNA reads TGTGCCAGCAGGGCCGCTGCAGATACGCAGTATTTT.

This clone was counted a single time. The chain uses TRBV2 and TRBJ1-2; no firm D call. The germline gives CDR1 SNHLY, CDR2 FYNNEI. The V end was cut by 2 bases, the J end by 2 bases, with 6 bases between. The CDR3 contains 13 residues. The chain's CDR3 is CASSERENYGYTF. The CDR3 DNA sequence: TGTGCCAGCAGTGAACGGGAGAACTATGGCTACACCTTC. The whole variable domain, filled in from reference TRBV2 and TRBJ1-2, reads EPEVTQTPSHQVTQMGQEVILRCVPISNHLYFYWYRQILGQKVEFLVSFYNNEISEKSEIFDDQFSVERPDGSNFTLKIRSTKLEDSAMYFCASSERENYGYTFGSGTRLTVV.

The CDR3 sequence is CASSEPGEGNIQYF. The CDR3 DNA reads as TGTGCCAGCAGTGAGCCAGGGGAAGGTAACATTCAGTACTTC. The chain couples TRBV6-1 to TRBJ2-4; tentative D call: TRBD1 (6 bases). This CDR3 is built from 14 residues. V was shortened by 3 bases and J by 7 bases, with 13 bases between the two germline ends. CDR1 MNHNS and CDR2 SASEGT come from the germline V gene.

The chain uses TRBV2 and TRBJ1-1; D might be TRBD1 (5 bases). Germline V gene sequence: CDR1 SNHLY, CDR2 FYNNEI. The CDR3 consists of 15 residues. Trimming left V 2 bases short and J 1 base short, with 11 bases between. The CDR3 region is CASSESRGRNTEAFF. In nucleotides, the CDR3 is TGTGCCAGCAGTGAATCCCGGGGGAGGAACACTGAAGCTTTCTTT.

The chain is built from TRBV2 and TRBJ1-2, with 8 bases matching TRBD1. This CDR3 contains 13 residues. V gave up 7 bases and J gave up 8 bases; unmatched junction bases: 9. CDR1 and CDR2 (germline): SNHLY, FYNNEI. This CDR3 is CASTADRGRGYTF. The CDR3 nucleotides are TGTGCCAGCACCGCAGACAGGGGACGGGGCTACACCTTC.

The J gene is TRBJ2-1, the V gene TRBV10-1, with TRBD2 matching over 9 bases. Trimming removed 6 bases from V and 14 bases from J; junction bases left unmatched: 8. The CDR3 length is 12 residues. Looked up from germline, CDR1 is WNHNN and CDR2 is SYGVQD (reference sequence). CDR3 amino acids: CASRDAGGREFF. Written as DNA, the CDR3 is TGCGCCAGCAGGGACGCGGGAGGGAGGGAGTTCTTC.

As for this clone: In the same sample, other DNA sequences code for this CDR3. The gene calls are TRBV5-1 and TRBJ2-1; 8 bases map to TRBD2. There are 14 residues in the CDR3. V was clipped by 3 bases and J by 4 bases; unmatched bases: 3. Germline CDR1 SGHRS, CDR2 YFSETQ. CDR3 nucleotide sequence: TGCGCCAGCAGCTCGGGACTAGTTTACAATGAGCAGTTCTTC. It is translated as CASSSGLVYNEQFF.

The V and J genes are TRBV3-1 (or the pseudogene TRBV3-2) and TRBJ1-2; D is undetermined. Germline V gene sequence: CDR1 LGHDT, CDR2 YNNKEL (reference sequence). This CDR3 region has 13 residues. Trimming shortened V by 8 bases and J by 4 bases, and 14 bases separated the two germline ends. The CDR3 spells CASDKGAAYGYTF. CDR3 sequence (DNA): TGTGCCAGCGATAAAGGAGCGGCCTATGGCTACACCTTC.

The V and J genes are TRBV5-1 and TRBJ1-4; perhaps TRBD1 as D (5 bases). Germline values: CDR1 SGHRS, CDR2 YFSETQ. Deletions cut 4 bases from V and 3 bases from J, with 19 bases between. There are 17 residues in the CDR3. CDR3: CASSPGGTGLPNEKLFF. Here the CDR3 DNA reads TGCGCCAGCAGCCCGGGAGGTACGGGACTCCCTAATGAAAAACTGTTTTTT.

V gene TRBV6-5 combines with J gene TRBJ2-7, with 7 bases fitting TRBD2. Germline V CDR1 and CDR2: MNHEY, SVGAGI. The CDR3 consists of 16 residues. V shed 0 bases and J 4 bases; nucleotides not matched to a gene: 9. The CDR3 protein is CASSYSINGRSYEQYF. CDR3 coding DNA: TGTGCCAGCAGTTACTCGATTAACGGGAGGTCGTACGAGCAGTACTTC.

This clone appeared once. This chain links TRBV4-2 with TRBJ2-3; 7 nucleotides align to TRBD1. There are 16 residues in the CDR3. The germline V gene encodes CDR1 LGHNA and CDR2 YNFKEQ. Trimming removed 2 bases from V and 2 bases from J; junction bases left unmatched: 7. The CDR3 sequence is CASSQFRDSFTDTQYF. DNA for the CDR3: TGTGCCAGCAGCCAATTCCGGGACAGTTTCACAGATACGCAGTATTTT.

In DNA, the CDR3 is TGTGCCAGCAGCTTGACACCCAAGAACACTGAAGCTTTCTTT. This translates into CASSLTPKNTEAFF. The V gene is TRBV5-4, the J gene TRBJ1-1; D remains ambiguous. V shed 1 base and J shed 1 base, with 8 bases lying between them. Germline V lookup: CDR1 SGHNT, CDR2 YYREEE (reference sequence). This CDR3 comprises 14 residues. Full variable domain (remainder filled in from reference TRBV5-4 and TRBJ1-1): ETGVTQSPTHLIKTRGQQVTLRCSSQSGHNTVSWYQQALGQGPQFIFQYYREEENGRGNFPPRFSGLQFPNYSSELNVNALELDDSALYLCASSLTPKNTEAFFGQGTRLTVV.

This chain uses TRBV28 with TRBJ2-5; 12 bases match TRBD2. CDR1 is MDHEN and CDR2 is SYDVKM in the germline V gene. V shed 6 bases, J shed 5 bases, and the junction held 7 bases outside the gene matches. This CDR3 is 15 amino acids long. The CDR3, as DNA: TGTGCCAGCAGCCCCCTAGCGGGAGGGAGGGAGACCCAGTACTTC. Amino acid sequence: CASSPLAGGRETQYF. Complete variable domain (other parts from reference TRBV28 and TRBJ2-5): DVKVTQSSRYLVKRTGEKVFLECVQDMDHENMFWYRQDPGLGLRLIYFSYDVKMKEKGDIPEGYSVSREKKERFSLILESASTNQTSMYLCASSPLAGGRETQYFGPGTRLLVL.

This clone was seen more than once but under ten times. J is TRBJ1-4 and V is TRBV5-6, with D possibly being TRBD1 (5 bases). With 4 bases removed from V and 5 bases from J, the gap between germline ends came to 15 bases. Germline V lookup: CDR1 SGHDT, CDR2 YYEEEE. The CDR3 sequence is 15 residues long. The CDR3 sequence is CASSVAAGWNEKLFF. CDR3 nucleotide sequence: TGTGCCAGCAGCGTGGCGGCAGGGTGGAATGAAAAACTGTTTTTT.

J is TRBJ1-1 and V is TRBV5-8, with unresolved D. CDR1 and CDR2 (germline): SGHTS, YDEGEE. Deletions cut 5 bases from V and 11 bases from J, with 19 bases between. This CDR3 comprises 13 residues. The CDR3 DNA sequence: TGTGCCAGCAGGATCCCGGGTCCTCCTGGGGCTTTCTTT. It specifies CASRIPGPPGAFF.

This rearrangement joins TRBV24-1 to TRBJ1-2; D remains ambiguous. Germline CDR1 is KGHDR and CDR2 is SFDVKD. The CDR3 has 12 amino acids. V was trimmed by 5 bases and J by 7 bases, leaving 10 bases between them. The CDR3 spells CATSGPVSGYTF. The CDR3 bases are TGTGCCACCAGTGGGCCAGTAAGTGGCTACACCTTC.

The table lists this clone with a count of one. This CDR3 reads CASSLQGSQTANYGYTF. The CDR3 nucleotides read TGTGCCAGCAGCTTACAGGGCTCTCAAACCGCAAACTATGGCTACACCTTC. The chain is built from TRBV7-3 and TRBJ1-2, with D perhaps matching TRBD1 (5 bases). The V gene lost 2 bases and the J gene lost 2 bases, with 18 bases spanning the gap. CDR3 length: 17 residues. From germline, CDR1 is SGHTA and CDR2 FQGTGA.

The V gene is TRBV15, the J gene TRBJ1-2; 7 nucleotides line up with TRBD1. CDR1 LNHNV and CDR2 YYDKDF come from the germline V gene (reference sequence). The junction had 12 bases not matched to a gene; V was cut back by 3 bases and J by 2 bases. This CDR3 region has 17 residues. The CDR3 DNA follows: TGTGCCACCAGCAGTCCTCGAAGGGGGCTCAGGAACTATGGCTACACCTTC. Protein sequence: CATSSPRRGLRNYGYTF. Full variable domain (outside the CDR3, taken from reference TRBV15 and TRBJ1-2): DAMVIQNPRYQVTQFGKPVTLSCSQTLNHNVMYWYQQKSSQAPKLLFHYYDKDFNNEADTPDNFQSRRPNTSFCFLDIRSPGLGDTAMYLCATSSPRRGLRNYGYTFGSGTRLTVV.